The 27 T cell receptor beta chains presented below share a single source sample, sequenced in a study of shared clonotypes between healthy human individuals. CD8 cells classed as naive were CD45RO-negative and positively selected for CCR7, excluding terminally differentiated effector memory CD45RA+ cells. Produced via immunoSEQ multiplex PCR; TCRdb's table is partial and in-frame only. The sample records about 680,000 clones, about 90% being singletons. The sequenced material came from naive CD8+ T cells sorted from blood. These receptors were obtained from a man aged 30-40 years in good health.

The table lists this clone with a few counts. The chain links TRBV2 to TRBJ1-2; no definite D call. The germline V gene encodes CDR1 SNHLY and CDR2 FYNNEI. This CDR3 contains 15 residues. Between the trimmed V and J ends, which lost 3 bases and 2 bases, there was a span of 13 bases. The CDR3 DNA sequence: TGTGCCAGCAGTGAGTTTCTTGCGGCAAACTATGGCTACACCTTC. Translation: CASSEFLAANYGYTF.

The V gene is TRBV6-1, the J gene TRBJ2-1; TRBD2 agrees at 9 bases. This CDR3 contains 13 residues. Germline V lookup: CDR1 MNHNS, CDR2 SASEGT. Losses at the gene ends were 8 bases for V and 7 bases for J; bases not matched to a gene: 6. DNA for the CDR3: TGTGCCAGCTGGGGACTAGCCCCAAATGAGCAGTTCTTC. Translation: CASWGLAPNEQFF.

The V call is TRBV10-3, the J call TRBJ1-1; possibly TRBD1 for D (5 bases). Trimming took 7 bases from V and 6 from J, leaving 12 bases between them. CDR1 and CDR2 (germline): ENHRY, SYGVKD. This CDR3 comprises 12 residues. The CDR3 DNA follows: TGTGCCATCACTGGAGTGGGGGCTGAAGCTTTCTTT. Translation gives CAITGVGAEAFF.

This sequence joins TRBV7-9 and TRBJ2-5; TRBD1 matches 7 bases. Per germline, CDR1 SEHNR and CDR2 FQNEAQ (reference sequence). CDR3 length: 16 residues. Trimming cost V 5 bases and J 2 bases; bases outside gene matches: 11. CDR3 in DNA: TGTGCCAGCAGCACTCATCTTGGACAGGCACAAGAGACCCAGTACTTC. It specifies CASSTHLGQAQETQYF.

The CDR3 coding sequence is TGTGCCAGCAGTTTAATGGGGGGCGCCCACGAGCAGTACTTC. This encodes CASSLMGGAHEQYF. V usage is TRBV27 and J usage is TRBJ2-7; D may correspond to TRBD1 or TRBD2 (6 bases each). Germline V gene data show CDR1 as MNHEY and CDR2 as SMNVEV (reference sequence). V lost 2 bases to trimming and J lost 5 bases, with 13 bases between them. This CDR3 comprises 14 residues.

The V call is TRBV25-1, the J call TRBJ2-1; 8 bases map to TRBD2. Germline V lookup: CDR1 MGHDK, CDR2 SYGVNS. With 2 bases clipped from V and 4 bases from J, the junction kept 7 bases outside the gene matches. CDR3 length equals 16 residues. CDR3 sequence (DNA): TGTGCCAGCAGTGAACCCACTAGCGGTCATTACAATGAGCAGTTCTTC. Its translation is CASSEPTSGHYNEQFF.

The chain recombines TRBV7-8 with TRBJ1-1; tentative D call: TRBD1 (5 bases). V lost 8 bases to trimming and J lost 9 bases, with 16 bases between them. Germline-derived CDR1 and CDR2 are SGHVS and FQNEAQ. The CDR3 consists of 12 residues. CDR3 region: CASQQWGRQAFF. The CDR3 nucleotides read TGTGCCAGCCAACAGTGGGGGAGGCAAGCTTTCTTT.

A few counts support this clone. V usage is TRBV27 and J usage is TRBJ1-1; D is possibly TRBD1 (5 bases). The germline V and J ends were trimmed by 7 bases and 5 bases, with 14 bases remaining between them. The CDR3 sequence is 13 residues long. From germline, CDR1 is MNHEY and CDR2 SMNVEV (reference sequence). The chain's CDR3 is CASNGGSGTEAFF. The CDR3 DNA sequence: TGTGCCAGCAACGGGGGGTCGGGGACTGAAGCTTTCTTT.

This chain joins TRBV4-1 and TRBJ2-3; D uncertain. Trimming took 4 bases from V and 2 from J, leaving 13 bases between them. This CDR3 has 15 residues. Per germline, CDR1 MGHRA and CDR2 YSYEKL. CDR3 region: CASSPFGDDTDTQYF. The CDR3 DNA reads TGCGCCAGCAGCCCCTTCGGCGACGACACAGATACGCAGTATTTT.

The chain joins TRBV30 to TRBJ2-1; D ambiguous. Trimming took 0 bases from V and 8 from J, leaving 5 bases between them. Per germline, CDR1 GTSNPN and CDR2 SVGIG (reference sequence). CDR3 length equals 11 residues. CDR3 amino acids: CAWSVVYEQFF. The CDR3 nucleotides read TGTGCCTGGAGTGTTGTATATGAGCAGTTCTTC.

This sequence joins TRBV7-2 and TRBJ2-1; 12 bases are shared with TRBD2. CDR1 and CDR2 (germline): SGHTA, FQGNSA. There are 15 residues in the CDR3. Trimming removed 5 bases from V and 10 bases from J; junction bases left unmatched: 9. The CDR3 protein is CASSSLAGGLYEQFF. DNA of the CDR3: TGTGCCAGCAGCAGCCTAGCGGGAGGGCTTTACGAGCAGTTCTTC.

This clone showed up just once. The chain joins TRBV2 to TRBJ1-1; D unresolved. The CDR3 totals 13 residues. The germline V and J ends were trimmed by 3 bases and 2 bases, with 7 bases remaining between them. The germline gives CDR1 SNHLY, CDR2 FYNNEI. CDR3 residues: CASSEWANTEAFF. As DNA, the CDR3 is TGTGCCAGCAGTGAGTGGGCTAACACTGAAGCTTTCTTT.

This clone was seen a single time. The CDR3 region is CASKTGFGTSVDEQYF. CDR3 coding DNA: TGCGCCAGCAAAACCGGTTTTGGGACTAGTGTGGACGAGCAGTACTTC. The V and J genes are TRBV5-1 and TRBJ2-7; 8 bases match TRBD2. Trimming cost V 6 bases and J 5 bases; bases outside gene matches: 16. The germline gives CDR1 SGHRS, CDR2 YFSETQ. CDR3 length: 16 amino acids.

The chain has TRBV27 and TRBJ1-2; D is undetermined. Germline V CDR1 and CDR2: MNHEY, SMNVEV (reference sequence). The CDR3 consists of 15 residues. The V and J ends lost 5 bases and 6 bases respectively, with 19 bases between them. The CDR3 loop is CASSTPPLRADGYTF. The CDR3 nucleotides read TGTGCCAGCAGTACCCCGCCCCTTAGGGCGGATGGCTACACCTTC.

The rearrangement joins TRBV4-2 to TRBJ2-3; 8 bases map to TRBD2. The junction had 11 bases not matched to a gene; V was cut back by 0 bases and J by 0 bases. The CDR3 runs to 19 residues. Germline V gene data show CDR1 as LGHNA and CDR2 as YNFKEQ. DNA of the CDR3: TGTGCCAGCAGCCAAGAATTCTTATCAGCGGGAGAGAGCACAGATACGCAGTATTTT. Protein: CASSQEFLSAGESTDTQYF.

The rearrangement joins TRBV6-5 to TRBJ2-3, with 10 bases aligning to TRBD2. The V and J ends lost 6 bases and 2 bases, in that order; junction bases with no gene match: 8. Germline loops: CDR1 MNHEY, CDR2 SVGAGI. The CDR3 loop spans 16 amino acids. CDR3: CASSYGLAGDTDTQYF. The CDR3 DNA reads TGTGCCAGCAGCTACGGCCTAGCGGGGGACACAGATACGCAGTATTTT.

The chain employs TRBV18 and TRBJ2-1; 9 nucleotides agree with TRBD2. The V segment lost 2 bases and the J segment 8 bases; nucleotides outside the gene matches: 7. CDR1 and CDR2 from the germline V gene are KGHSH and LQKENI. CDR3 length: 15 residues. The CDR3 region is CASSPAGGPLHEQFF. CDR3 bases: TGTGCCAGCTCACCAGCGGGAGGGCCTTTACATGAGCAGTTCTTC.

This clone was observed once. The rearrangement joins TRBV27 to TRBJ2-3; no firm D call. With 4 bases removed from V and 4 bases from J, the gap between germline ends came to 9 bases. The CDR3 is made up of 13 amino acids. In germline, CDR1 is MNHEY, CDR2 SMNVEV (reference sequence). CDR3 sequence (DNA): TGTGCCAGCAGTTCCAGAAGGCCAGATACGCAGTATTTT. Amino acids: CASSSRRPDTQYF.

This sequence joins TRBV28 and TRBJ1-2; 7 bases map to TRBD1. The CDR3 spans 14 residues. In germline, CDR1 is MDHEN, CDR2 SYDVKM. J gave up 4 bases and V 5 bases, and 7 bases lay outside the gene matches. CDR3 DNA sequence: TGTGCCAGCAGTCTCCCGGACAGGAGCTATGGCTACACCTTC. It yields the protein CASSLPDRSYGYTF.

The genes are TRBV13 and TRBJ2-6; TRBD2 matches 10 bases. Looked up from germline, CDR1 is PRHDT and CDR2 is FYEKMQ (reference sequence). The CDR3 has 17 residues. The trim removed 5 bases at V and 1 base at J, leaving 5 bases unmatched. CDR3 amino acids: CASSMTSGLSGANVLTF. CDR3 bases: TGTGCCAGCAGCATGACTAGCGGGCTATCTGGGGCCAACGTCCTGACTTTC.

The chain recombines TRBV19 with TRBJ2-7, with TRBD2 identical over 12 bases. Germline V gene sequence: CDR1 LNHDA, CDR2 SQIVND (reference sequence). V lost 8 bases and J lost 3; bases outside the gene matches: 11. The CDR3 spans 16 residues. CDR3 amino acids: CASQGGLAGPRYEQYF. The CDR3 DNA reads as TGTGCCAGTCAAGGAGGACTAGCGGGACCTCGCTACGAGCAGTACTTC.

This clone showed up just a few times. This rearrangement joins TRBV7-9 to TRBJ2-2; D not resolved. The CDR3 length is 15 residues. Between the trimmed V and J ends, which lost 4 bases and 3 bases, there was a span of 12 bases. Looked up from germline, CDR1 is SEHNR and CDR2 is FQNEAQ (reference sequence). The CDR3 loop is CASSSPGSHTGELFF. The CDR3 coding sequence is TGTGCCAGCAGCTCCCCCGGGTCCCACACCGGGGAGCTGTTTTTT.

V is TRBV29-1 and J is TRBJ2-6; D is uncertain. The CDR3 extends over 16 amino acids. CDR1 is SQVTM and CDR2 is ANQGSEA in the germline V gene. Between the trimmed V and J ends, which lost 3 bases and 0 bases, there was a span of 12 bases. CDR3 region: CSVEASFSSGANVLTF. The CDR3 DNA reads TGCAGCGTTGAGGCCAGCTTCAGCTCTGGGGCCAACGTCCTGACTTTC.

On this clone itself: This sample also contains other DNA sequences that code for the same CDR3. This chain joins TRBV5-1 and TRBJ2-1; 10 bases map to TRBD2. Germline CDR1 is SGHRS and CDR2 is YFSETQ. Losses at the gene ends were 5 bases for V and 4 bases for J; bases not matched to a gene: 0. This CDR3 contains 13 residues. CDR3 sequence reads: CASRLAGYNEQFF. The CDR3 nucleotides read TGCGCCAGCAGACTAGCGGGGTACAATGAGCAGTTCTTC. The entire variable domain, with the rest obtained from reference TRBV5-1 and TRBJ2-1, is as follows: KAGVTQTPRYLIKTRGQQVTLSCSPISGHRSVSWYQQTPGQGLQFLFEYFSETQRNKGNFPGRFSGRQFSNSRSEMNVSTLELGDSALYLCASRLAGYNEQFFGPGTRLTVL.

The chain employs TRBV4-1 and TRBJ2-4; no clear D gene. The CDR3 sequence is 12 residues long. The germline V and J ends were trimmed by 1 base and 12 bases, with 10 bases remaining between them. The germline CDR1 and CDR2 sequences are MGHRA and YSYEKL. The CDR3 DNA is TGCGCCAGCAGCCAAGTTGGGCAGTATCAGTACTTC. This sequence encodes CASSQVGQYQYF.

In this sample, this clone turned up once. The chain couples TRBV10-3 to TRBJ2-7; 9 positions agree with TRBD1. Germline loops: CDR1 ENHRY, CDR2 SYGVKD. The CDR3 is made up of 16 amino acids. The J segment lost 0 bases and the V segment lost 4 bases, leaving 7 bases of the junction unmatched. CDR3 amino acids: CAISGQTGQGSYEQYF. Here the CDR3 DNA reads TGTGCCATCAGTGGGCAAACGGGACAGGGCTCCTACGAGCAGTACTTC.

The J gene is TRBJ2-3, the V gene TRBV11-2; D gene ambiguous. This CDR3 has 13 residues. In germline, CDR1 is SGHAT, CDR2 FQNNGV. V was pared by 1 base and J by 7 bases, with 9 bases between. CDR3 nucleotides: TGTGCCAGCAGCTTAGTCGGCCGCCATACGCAGTATTTT. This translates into CASSLVGRHTQYF.